The subject of this entry is one TCR beta chain. Its recognized antigen is unknown. Base qualities are not provided; no much larger clone lies one nucleotide away. This sample is drawn from a study of T cell changes during pregnancy in multiple sclerosis (dated by TCRdb to about 2019). Some background on the complete study: Changes in the T cell repertoire over the course of pregnancy were examined in this study in women with multiple sclerosis.

The CDR3 spans 15 residues, from the cysteine through the phenylalanine. Only CDR3 DNA remains: 45 bases, in frame from the first base. CDR1 is given as LNHDA and CDR2 as SQIVND, both from the germline V gene (reference sequence). The trim is 2 bases for V and 7 bases for J, with a gap of 14 bases between the germline ends. The library was generated by the immunoSEQ multiplex PCR assay. TCRdb stores this immuneACCESS table with in-frame sequences only. Part of the clones is absent; in the studies checked, under half of the shortfall reflects unresolved V genes, and no reason is known for the rest. This sample is represented by over 55,000 clones; 93% of them were singletons. The ten most abundant clones make up roughly 1.8% of the sample.

This TCR derives from a female donor with multiple sclerosis, enrolled in a pregnancy study. This specimen was peripheral blood, taken after pregnancy. The rearrangement combines TRBV19 with TRBJ2-2; the D gene is not confidently resolved. The CDR3: CASSITTSHFGELFF. The DNA reads as follows: TGTGCCAGTAGTATAACGACATCCCACTTCGGGGAGCTGTTTTTT.